The sequence of this TCR beta chain was determined in a study of T cell clusters in autoimmune cytopenias. Study at large: Healthy control donors averaged roughly 56 years of age, with a median of about 59 years.

TRB rearrangements were amplified by touch-down multiplex PCR with mixed TRB-A/B primers. TCRdb re-called the multiplex PCR reads; every CDR3 protein appears as one record, without DNA. The sample table includes 10,000 to 11,000 distinct CDR3 sequences. This clonotype is labeled medium-sized based on frequency. Each sample's input was about 250 ng genomic DNA, 35,000 to 40,000 genome equivalents. The sample was also reused in another study, on T cell repertoires in aging, cancer and after chemotherapy. From that study: Compared with age-matched healthy donors, untreated hematological or solid cancer patients showed higher blood TCR clonality. In healthy donors, age-related TCR diversity loss mainly reflected lost richness. In each cancer cohort, median generation probability increased across chemotherapy, suggesting thymic output rebounded.

The sequence was collected from a human donor in good health. Sequencing used peripheral blood.

The CDR3 reads CAWSKKGSTIYF. The gene calls are TRBV30 and TRBJ1-3; as DNA is missing, the TRBD1 call by TCRdb cannot be tested. Germline CDR1 and CDR2: GTSNPN and SVGIG (reference sequence). The CDR3 has 12 residues.